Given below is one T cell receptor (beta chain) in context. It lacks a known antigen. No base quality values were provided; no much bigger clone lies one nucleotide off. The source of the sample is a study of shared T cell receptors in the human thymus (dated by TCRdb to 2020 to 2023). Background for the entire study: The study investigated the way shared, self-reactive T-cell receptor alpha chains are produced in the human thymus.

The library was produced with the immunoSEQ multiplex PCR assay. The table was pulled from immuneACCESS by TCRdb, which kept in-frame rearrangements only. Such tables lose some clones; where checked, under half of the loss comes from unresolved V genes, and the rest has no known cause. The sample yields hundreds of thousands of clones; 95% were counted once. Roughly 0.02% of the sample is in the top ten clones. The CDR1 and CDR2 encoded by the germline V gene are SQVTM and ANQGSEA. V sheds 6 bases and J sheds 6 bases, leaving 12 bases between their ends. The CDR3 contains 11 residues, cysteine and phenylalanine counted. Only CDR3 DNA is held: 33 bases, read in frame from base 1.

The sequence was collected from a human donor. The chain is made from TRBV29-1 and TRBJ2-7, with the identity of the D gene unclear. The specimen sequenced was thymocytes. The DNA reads TGCAGCGTCGGAGAGATGATCGAGCAGTACTTC. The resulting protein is CSVGEMIEQYF.